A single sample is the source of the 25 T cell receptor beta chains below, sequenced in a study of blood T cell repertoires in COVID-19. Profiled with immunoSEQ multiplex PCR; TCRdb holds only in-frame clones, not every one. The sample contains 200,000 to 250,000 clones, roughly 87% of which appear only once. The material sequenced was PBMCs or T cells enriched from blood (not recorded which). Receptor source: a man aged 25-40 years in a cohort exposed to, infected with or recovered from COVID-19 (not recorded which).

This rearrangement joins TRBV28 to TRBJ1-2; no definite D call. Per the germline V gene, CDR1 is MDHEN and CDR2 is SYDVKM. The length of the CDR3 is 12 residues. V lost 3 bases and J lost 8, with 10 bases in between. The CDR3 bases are TGTGCCAGCAGTTTGGTGTTGGAGGGCTACACCTTC. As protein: CASSLVLEGYTF.

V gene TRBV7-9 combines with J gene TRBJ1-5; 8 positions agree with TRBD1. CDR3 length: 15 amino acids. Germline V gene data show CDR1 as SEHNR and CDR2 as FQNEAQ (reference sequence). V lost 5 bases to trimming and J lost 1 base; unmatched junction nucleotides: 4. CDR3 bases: TGTGCCAGCAGCACCGGGACAGGCAGCAATCAGCCCCAGCATTTT. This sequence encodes CASSTGTGSNQPQHF.

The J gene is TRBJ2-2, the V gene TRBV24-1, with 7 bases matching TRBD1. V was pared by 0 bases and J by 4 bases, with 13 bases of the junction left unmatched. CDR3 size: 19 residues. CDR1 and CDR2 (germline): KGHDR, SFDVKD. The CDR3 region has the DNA TGTGCCACCAGTGATTTGCCCTTGGTTGGACAGGACCCCACCGGGGAGCTGTTTTTT. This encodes CATSDLPLVGQDPTGELFF.

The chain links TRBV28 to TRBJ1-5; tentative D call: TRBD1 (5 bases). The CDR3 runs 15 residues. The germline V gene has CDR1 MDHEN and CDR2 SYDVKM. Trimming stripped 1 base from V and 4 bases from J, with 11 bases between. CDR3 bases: TGTGCCAGCAGTTTATCTAGGGGTCCGAATCAGCCCCAGCATTTT. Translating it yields CASSLSRGPNQPQHF.

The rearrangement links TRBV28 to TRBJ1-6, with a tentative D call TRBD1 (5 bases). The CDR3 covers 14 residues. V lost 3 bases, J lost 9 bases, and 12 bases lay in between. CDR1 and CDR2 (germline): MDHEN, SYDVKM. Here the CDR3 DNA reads TGTGCCAGCAGTTTTAGGAGGGGACTTTCACCCCTCCACTTT. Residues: CASSFRRGLSPLHF.

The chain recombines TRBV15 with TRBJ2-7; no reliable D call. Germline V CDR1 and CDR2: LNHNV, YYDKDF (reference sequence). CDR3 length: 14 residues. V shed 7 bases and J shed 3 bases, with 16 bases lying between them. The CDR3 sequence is CATTANLSGYEQYF. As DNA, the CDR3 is TGTGCCACCACCGCAAACCTCTCGGGCTACGAGCAGTACTTC.

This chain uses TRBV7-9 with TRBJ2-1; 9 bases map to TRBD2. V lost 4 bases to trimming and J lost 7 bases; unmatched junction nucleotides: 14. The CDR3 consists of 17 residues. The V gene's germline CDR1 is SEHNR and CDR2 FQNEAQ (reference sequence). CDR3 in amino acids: CASSSAVGSGSWNEQFF. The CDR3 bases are TGTGCCAGCAGCTCCGCCGTGGGTAGCGGGAGTTGGAATGAGCAGTTCTTC.

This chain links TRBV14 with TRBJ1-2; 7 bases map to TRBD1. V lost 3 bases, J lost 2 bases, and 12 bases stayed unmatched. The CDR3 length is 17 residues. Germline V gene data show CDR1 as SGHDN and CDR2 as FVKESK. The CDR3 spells CASSQILTGSYNYGYTF. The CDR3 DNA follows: TGTGCCAGCAGCCAGATCTTGACAGGGAGTTACAACTATGGCTACACCTTC.

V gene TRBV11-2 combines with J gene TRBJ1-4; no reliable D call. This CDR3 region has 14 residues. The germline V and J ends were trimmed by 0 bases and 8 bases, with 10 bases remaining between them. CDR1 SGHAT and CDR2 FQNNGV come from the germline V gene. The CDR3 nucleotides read TGTGCCAGCAGCTTAGAACCCCTAGAGGAAAAACTGTTTTTT. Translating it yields CASSLEPLEEKLFF.

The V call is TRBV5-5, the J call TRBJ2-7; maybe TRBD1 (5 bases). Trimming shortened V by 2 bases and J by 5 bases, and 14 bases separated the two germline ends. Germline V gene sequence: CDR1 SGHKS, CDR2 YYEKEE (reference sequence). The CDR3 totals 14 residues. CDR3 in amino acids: CASSFPSPGNEQYF. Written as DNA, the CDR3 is TGTGCCAGCAGCTTTCCCTCTCCAGGGAACGAGCAGTACTTC.

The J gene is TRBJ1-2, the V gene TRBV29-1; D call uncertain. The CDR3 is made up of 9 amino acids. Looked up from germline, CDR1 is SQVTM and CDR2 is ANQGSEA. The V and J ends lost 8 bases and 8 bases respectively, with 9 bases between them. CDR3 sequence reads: CSTDRGYTF. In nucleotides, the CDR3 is TGCAGCACCGATCGGGGCTACACCTTC. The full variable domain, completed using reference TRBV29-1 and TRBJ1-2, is SAVISQKPSRDICQRGTSLTIQCQVDSQVTMMFWYRQQPGQSLTLIATANQGSEATYESGFVIDKFPISRPNLTFSTLTVSNMSPEDSSIYLCSTDRGYTFGSGTRLTVV.

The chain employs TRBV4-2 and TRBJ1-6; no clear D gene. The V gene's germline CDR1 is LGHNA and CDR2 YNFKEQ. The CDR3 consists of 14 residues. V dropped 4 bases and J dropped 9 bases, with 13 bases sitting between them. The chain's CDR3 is CASSPWEGGSPLHF. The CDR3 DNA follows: TGTGCCAGCAGCCCTTGGGAGGGAGGTTCACCCCTCCACTTT.

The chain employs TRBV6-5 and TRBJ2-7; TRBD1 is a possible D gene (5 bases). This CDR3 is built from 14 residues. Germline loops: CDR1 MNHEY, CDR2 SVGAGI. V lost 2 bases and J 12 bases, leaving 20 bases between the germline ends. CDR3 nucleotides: TGTGCCAGCAGTTACAAAAGACCGACAGAGGCTCTGTACTTC. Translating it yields CASSYKRPTEALYF.

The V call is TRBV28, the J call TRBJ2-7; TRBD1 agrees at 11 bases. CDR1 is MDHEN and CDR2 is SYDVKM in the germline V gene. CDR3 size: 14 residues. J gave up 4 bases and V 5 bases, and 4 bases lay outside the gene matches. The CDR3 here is CASSRTGGQYEQYF. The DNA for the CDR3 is TGTGCCAGCAGTCGGACAGGGGGCCAATACGAGCAGTACTTC.

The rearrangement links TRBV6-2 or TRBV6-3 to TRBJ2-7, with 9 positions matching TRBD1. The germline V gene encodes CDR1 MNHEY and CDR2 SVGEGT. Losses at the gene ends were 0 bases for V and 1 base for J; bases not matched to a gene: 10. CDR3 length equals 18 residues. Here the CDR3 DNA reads TGTGCCAGCAGTTACTCGAGGGGGACAGGGAGACCATCCTACGAGCAGTACTTC. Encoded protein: CASSYSRGTGRPSYEQYF.

CDR3 residues: CASRNRAVGANVLTF. The CDR3 bases are TGTGCCAGCAGGAACAGGGCCGTTGGGGCCAACGTCCTGACTTTC. The J gene is TRBJ2-6, the V gene TRBV2, with D tentatively TRBD1 (6 bases). Germline CDR1 is SNHLY and CDR2 is FYNNEI. The CDR3 totals 15 residues. The V end lost 6 bases, the J end lost 3 bases, and 12 bases lay between the germline ends.

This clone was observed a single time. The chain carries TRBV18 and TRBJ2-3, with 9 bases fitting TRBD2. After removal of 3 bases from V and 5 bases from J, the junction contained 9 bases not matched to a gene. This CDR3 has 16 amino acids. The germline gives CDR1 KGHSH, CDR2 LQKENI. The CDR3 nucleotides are TGTGCCAGCTCACCCTATAGCGGGAGCCGGGGAGATACGCAGTATTTT. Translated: CASSPYSGSRGDTQYF.

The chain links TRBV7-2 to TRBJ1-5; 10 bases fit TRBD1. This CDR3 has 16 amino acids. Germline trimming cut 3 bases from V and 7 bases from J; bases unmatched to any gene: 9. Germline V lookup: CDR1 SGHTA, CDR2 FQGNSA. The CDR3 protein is CASSFQDRGRGQPQHF. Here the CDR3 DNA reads TGTGCCAGCAGCTTTCAGGACAGGGGGAGAGGACAGCCCCAGCATTTT. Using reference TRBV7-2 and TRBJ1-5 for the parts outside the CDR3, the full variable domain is GAGVSQSPSNKVTEKGKDVELRCDPISGHTALYWYRQSLGQGLEFLIYFQGNSAPDKSGLPSDRFSAERTGGSVSTLTIQRTQQEDSAVYLCASSFQDRGRGQPQHFGDGTRLSIL.

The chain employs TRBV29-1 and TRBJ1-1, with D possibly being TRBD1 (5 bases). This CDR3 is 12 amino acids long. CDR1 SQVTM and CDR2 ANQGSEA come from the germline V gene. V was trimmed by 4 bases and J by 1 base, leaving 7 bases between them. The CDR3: CSVVGQNTEAFF. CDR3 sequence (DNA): TGCAGCGTTGTAGGACAGAACACTGAAGCTTTCTTT.

CDR3 nucleotides: TGTGCCAGCAGCGGGACTTTAATAGCCAAAAACATTCAGTACTTC. It encodes CASSGTLIAKNIQYF. The chain is built from TRBV5-6 and TRBJ2-4, with D perhaps TRBD2 (6 bases). The CDR3 loop spans 15 amino acids. Germline loops: CDR1 SGHDT, CDR2 YYEEEE. V gave up 4 bases and J gave up 0 bases, with 11 bases separating them.

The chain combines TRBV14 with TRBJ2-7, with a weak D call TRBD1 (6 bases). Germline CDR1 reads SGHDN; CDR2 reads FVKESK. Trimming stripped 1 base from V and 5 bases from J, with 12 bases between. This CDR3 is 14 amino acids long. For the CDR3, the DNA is TGTGCCAGCAGCCAAGTCGGACAGTTGAACGAGCAGTACTTC. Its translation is CASSQVGQLNEQYF.

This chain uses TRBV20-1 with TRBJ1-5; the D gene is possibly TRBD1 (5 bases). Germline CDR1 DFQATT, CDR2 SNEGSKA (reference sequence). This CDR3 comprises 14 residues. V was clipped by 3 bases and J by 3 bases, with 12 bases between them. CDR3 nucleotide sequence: TGCAGTGCTAGTCGCAGGGACTACAATCAGCCCCAGCATTTT. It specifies CSASRRDYNQPQHF.

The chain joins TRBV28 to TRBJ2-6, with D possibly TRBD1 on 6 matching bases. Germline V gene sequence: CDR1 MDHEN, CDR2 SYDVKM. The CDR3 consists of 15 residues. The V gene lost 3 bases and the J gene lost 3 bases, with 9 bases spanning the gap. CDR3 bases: TGTGCCAGCAGTTTCAGGGGCGGTGGGGCCAACGTCCTGACTTTC. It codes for CASSFRGGGANVLTF.

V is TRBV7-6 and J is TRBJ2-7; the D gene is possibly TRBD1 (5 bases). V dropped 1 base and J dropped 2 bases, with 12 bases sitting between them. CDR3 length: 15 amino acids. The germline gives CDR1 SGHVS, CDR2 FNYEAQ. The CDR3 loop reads CASSLGAGLTYEQYF. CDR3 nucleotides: TGTGCCAGCAGCTTAGGGGCAGGGTTAACCTACGAGCAGTACTTC.

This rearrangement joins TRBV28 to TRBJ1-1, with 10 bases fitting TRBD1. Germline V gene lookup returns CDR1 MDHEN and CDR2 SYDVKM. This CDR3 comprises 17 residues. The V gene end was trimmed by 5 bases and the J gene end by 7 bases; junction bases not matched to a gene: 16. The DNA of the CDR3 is TGTGCCAGCAGTCCTTCCGCGCAGGGACAGGGGCTGGGTGAAGCTTTCTTT. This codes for CASSPSAQGQGLGEAFF. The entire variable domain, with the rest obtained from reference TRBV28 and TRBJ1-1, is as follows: DVKVTQSSRYLVKRTGEKVFLECVQDMDHENMFWYRQDPGLGLRLIYFSYDVKMKEKGDIPEGYSVSREKKERFSLILESASTNQTSMYLCASSPSAQGQGLGEAFFGQGTRLTVV.